The 4 T cell receptor beta chains below all came from one sample that was sequenced in a study of cytomegalovirus exposure and HLA in healthy donors. PCR employed 60 Vbeta and 13 Jbeta primers. Clones were sequenced by immunoSEQ multiplex PCR, and TCRdb holds only the in-frame ones, with some missing. Of some 130,000 clones listed, roughly three quarters are singletons. The specimen sequenced was PBMCs. All receptors derive from a man aged 40-49 years in good health and CMV-seronegative.

V is TRBV9 and J is TRBJ2-1, with D perhaps TRBD2 (7 bases). Germline V gene sequence: CDR1 SGDLS, CDR2 YYNGEE. There are 17 residues in the CDR3. Trimming stripped 4 bases from V and 9 bases from J, with 26 bases between. The CDR3: CASSRGRESLATGEQFF. As DNA, the CDR3 is TGTGCCAGCAGCCGGGGGCGGGAGTCACTAGCGACGGGTGAGCAGTTCTTC.

The CDR3 nucleotides are TGCAGTGCTGACAGGGGGCCGAGGGCTTTCTTT. Translated: CSADRGPRAFF. The chain uses TRBV20-1 and TRBJ1-1, with 10 bases that match TRBD1. The CDR3 is 11 amino acids. Trimming cost V 5 bases and J 11 bases; bases outside gene matches: 5. Germline loops: CDR1 DFQATT, CDR2 SNEGSKA (reference sequence).

V and J are TRBV5-4 and TRBJ1-1; a weak D match, TRBD1 (6 bases). V lost 0 bases, J lost 0 bases, and 6 bases lay in between. The V gene's germline CDR1 is SGHNT and CDR2 YYREEE (reference sequence). This CDR3 is built from 14 residues. The CDR3 here is CASSLGTVNTEAFF. DNA of the CDR3: TGTGCCAGCAGCTTGGGGACAGTGAACACTGAAGCTTTCTTT.

The rearrangement uses TRBV15 and TRBJ2-3; maybe TRBD2 (5 bases). This CDR3 is built from 16 residues. Trimming stripped 4 bases from V and 0 bases from J, with 14 bases between. Per the germline V gene, CDR1 is LNHNV and CDR2 is YYDKDF (reference sequence). The chain's CDR3 is CATSTFGRRSTDTQYF. The CDR3 DNA reads as TGTGCCACCAGCACCTTCGGACGGAGGAGCACAGATACGCAGTATTTT.